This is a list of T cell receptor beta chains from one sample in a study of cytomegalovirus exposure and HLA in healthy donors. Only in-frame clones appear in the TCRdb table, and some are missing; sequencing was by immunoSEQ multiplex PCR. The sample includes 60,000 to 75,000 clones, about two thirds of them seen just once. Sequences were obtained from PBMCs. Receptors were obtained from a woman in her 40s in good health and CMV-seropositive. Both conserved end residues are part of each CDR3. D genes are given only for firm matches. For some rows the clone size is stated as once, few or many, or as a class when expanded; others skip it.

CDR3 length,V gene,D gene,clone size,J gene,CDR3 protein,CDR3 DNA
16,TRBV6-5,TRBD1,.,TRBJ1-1,CASSYYGQGMNTEAFF,TGTGCCAGCAGTTACTACGGACAGGGTATGAACACTGAAGCTTTCTTT
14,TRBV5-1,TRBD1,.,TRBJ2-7,CASSFRTGETEQYF,TGCGCCAGCAGCTTCCGGACAGGAGAAACCGAGCAGTACTTC
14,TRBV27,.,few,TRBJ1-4,CASSPTGSDEKLFF,TGTGCCAGCAGTCCCACAGGTTCGGATGAAAAACTGTTTTTT
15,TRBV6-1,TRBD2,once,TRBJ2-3,CASSILAGAGDTQYF,TGTGCCAGCAGTATTTTAGCGGGGGCGGGAGATACGCAGTATTTT
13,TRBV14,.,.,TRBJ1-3,CASSQAVGNTIYF,TGTGCCAGCAGCCAAGCGGTTGGAAACACCATATATTTT
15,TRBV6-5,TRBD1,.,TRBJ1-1,CASRNQGAPATEAFF,TGTGCCAGCAGGAATCAGGGGGCCCCGGCCACTGAAGCTTTCTTT
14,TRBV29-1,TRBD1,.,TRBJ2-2,CSVRDSANTGELFF,TGCAGCGTTCGGGACAGCGCGAACACCGGGGAGCTGTTTTTT
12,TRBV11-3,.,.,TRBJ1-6,CASSLQGSPLHF,TGCGCCAGCAGCTTGCAGGGTTCACCCCTCCACTTT
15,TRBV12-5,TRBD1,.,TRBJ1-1,CASGLGHDRGTEAFF,TGTGCTAGTGGTTTGGGCCACGACAGGGGCACTGAAGCTTTCTTT
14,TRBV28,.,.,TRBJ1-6,CASIQDSLNSPLHF,TGTGCCAGCATCCAAGACAGTCTGAATTCACCCCTCCACTTT
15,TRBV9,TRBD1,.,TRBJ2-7,CASSVGPGQGDEQYF,TGTGCCAGCAGCGTCGGACCGGGACAGGGGGACGAGCAGTACTTC
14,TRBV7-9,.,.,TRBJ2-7,CASSLNQGPYEQYF,TGTGCCAGCAGCTTAAACCAGGGGCCCTACGAGCAGTACTTC
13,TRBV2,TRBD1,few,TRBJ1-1,CATSGGWDTEAFF,TGTGCCACTTCAGGGGGGTGGGACACTGAAGCTTTCTTT
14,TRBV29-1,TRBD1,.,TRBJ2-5,CSAKTGTGQETQYF,TGCAGCGCCAAGACCGGGACAGGACAAGAGACCCAGTACTTC
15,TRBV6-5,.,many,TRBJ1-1,CASSSVRAFRTEAFF,TGTGCCAGCAGTTCTGTGCGGGCGTTTCGCACTGAAGCTTTCTTT
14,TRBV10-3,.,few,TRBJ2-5,CAISEPGDQETQYF,TGTGCCATCAGTGAACCGGGAGACCAAGAGACCCAGTACTTC
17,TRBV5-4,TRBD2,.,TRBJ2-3,CASSLRGVTSGGGTQYF,TGTGCCAGCAGCTTGAGGGGGGTGACTAGCGGGGGAGGTACGCAGTATTTT
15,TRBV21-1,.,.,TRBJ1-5,CASSKVTGERWPQHF,TGTGCCAGCAGCAAAGTGACAGGGGAACGGTGGCCCCAGCATTTT
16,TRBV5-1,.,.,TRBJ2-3,CASSLAAATSTDTQYF,TGCGCCAGCAGCTTGGCCGCAGCGACCAGCACAGATACGCAGTATTTT
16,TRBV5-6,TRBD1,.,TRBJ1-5,CASSFNDRGYNQPQHF,TGTGCCAGCAGCTTCAACGACAGGGGGTACAATCAGCCCCAGCATTTT
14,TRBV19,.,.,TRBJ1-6,CASSIGQPNSPLHF,TGTGCCAGTAGTATTGGGCAGCCTAATTCACCCCTCCACTTT
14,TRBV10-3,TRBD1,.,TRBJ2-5,CAIRPGQGLETQYF,TGTGCCATCAGGCCGGGACAGGGGTTGGAGACCCAGTACTTC